What follows is one TCR beta chain and its context. Its matching antigen is unknown. TCRdb's copy holds only in-frame clones and misses some; the assay was immunoSEQ multiplex PCR. The sample contains approximately 70,000 clones, 80% to 90% of which appear only once. This sample is drawn from a study of T cell responses to AZD1222 COVID-19 vaccine. Study details: Pooled samples include second doses given at about 4 or 12 weeks. Points from the study as a whole: Spike-specific TCR breadth and depth were elevated following two AZD1222 doses. Baseline serology detected seropositivity in only a handful of AZD1222 recipients. Clonal diversity was possibly underestimated, and white British individuals and females predominated among donors.

The V end was cut by 5 bases, the J end by 7 bases, with 18 bases between. This CDR3 spans 15 amino acids. Looked up from germline, CDR1 is LNHDA and CDR2 is SQIVND (reference sequence). The J gene is TRBJ1-5, the V gene TRBV19, with D perhaps matching TRBD1 (5 bases). This specimen consisted of peripheral blood, obtained on day 0 of AZD1222 vaccination. This receptor was taken from an adult in good health. For the CDR3, the DNA is TGTGCCAGTAGTCTAGGTAGGAGGGGTGGGCAGCCCCAGCATTTT. The encoded protein is CASSLGRRGGQPQHF.